This T cell receptor (beta chain) was profiled in a study of blood T cell repertoires in COVID-19. Across the whole study: Specimens from acute and convalescent COVID-19 originated in the United States, Italy and Spain. PBMCs, B-cell-depleted T cells, or T cells provided the cDNA or gDNA that made up the material.

This clone was counted between two and nine times. Authors' data handling: The assay estimated nucleated cells by amplifying reference gene primers. Some clones are missing from TCRdb's copy, which holds only in-frame ones; the method was immunoSEQ multiplex PCR. V and J calls and clone size come straight from that table; D and trimming were deduced from the DNA. The table shows around 140,000 clones, with around 90% occurring only once. Germline-derived CDR1 and CDR2 are DFQATT and SNEGSKA (reference sequence). The CDR3 extends over 18 amino acids. J was trimmed by 2 bases and V by 3 bases; bases with no gene match: 17.

This TCR derives from a woman aged 45-60 years with acute or convalescent COVID-19. V gene TRBV20-1 combines with J gene TRBJ2-7, with 9 bases aligning to TRBD1. The sequencing sample was made of peripheral blood. The CDR3 DNA follows: TGCAGTGCTAGTAATACCCAGACCGGGACAGGGTCCCCCTACGAGCAGTACTTC. As protein: CSASNTQTGTGSPYEQYF.